Described below is a single T cell receptor beta chain sequence and its context. This record comes from a study of blood T cell repertoires in COVID-19. Looking at the study overall: Some COVID-19 samples were acute and others convalescent; all came from the United States, Italy and Spain. Sources were T cells, B-cell-depleted T cells, or PBMCs; the material itself was cDNA or gDNA.

Authors' analysis steps: Reference gene primers were amplified, and this amplification served to estimate nucleated cell counts. Method: immunoSEQ multiplex PCR; TCRdb's copy keeps in-frame clones and lacks some. D and trimming were read from the DNA, whereas the V and J calls and clone size are those reported in that table. This table holds more than 60,000 clones, roughly four fifths found once. CDR1 is LGHNA, CDR2 YNFKEQ, per germline. CDR3 size: 14 residues. V was trimmed by 1 base and J by 4 bases, leaving 10 bases between them. The sequenced sample consisted of peripheral blood. The source of this sequence is a man in his 60s with acute or convalescent COVID-19. This chain links TRBV4-2 with TRBJ2-5, with D perhaps matching TRBD1 (6 bases). The CDR3: CASSQGGQSETQYF. CDR3 nucleotides: TGTGCCAGCAGCCAAGGGGGACAATCAGAGACCCAGTACTTC.